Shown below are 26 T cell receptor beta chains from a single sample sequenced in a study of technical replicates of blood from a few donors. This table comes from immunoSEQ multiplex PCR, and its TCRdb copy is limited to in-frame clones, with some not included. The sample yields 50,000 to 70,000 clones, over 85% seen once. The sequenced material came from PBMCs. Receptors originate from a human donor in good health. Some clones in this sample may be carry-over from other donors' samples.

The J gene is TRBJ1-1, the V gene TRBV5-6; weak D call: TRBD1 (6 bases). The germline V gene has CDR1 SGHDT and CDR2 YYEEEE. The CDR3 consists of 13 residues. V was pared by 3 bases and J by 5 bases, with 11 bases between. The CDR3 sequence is CASSSGGWTEAFF. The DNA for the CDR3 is TGTGCCAGCAGCTCGGGGGGCTGGACTGAAGCTTTCTTT.

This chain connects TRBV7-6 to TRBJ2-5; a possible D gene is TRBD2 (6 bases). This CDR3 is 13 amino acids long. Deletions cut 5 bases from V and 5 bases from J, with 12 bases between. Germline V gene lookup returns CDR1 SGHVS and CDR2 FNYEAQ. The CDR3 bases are TGTGCCAGCAGCCGAGGAGGGTTTGAGACCCAGTACTTC. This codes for CASSRGGFETQYF.

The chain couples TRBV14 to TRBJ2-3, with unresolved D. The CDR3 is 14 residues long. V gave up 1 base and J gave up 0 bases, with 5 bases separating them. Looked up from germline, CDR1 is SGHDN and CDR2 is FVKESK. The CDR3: CASSQVGSTDTQYF. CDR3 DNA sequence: TGTGCCAGCAGCCAAGTGGGCAGCACAGATACGCAGTATTTT.

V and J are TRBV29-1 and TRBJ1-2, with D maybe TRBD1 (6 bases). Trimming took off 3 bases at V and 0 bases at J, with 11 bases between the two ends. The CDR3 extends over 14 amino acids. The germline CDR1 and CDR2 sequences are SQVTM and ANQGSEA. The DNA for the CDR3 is TGCAGCGTTGATTTCAGGGGAACTAACTATGGCTACACCTTC. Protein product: CSVDFRGTNYGYTF.

CDR3 DNA: TGTGCCAGCAGCTTAGCGCTCCGGGGCTCCTACAATGAGCAGTTCTTC. It translates to CASSLALRGSYNEQFF. This sequence joins TRBV7-8 and TRBJ2-1, with TRBD2 as a possible D gene (5 bases). This CDR3 spans 16 amino acids. Looked up from germline, CDR1 is SGHVS and CDR2 is FQNEAQ. V shed 0 bases and J shed 0 bases, with 9 bases lying between them.

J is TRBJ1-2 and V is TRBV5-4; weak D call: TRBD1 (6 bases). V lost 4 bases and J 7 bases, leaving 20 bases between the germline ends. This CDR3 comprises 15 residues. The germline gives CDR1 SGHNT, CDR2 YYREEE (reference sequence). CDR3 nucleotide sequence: TGTGCCAGCAGCCCTACTGGGACACAGGGATTTGGCTACACCTTC. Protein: CASSPTGTQGFGYTF. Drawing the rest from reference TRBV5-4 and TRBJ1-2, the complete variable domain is ETGVTQSPTHLIKTRGQQVTLRCSSQSGHNTVSWYQQALGQGPQFIFQYYREEENGRGNFPPRFSGLQFPNYSSELNVNALELDDSALYLCASSPTGTQGFGYTFGSGTRLTVV.

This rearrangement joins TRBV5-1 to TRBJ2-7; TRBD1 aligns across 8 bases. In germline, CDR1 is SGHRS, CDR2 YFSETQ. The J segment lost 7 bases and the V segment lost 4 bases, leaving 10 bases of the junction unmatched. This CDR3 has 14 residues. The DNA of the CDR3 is TGCGCCAGCAGCCAAGGACAGGGCCCGCAGGAGCAGTACTTC. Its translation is CASSQGQGPQEQYF.

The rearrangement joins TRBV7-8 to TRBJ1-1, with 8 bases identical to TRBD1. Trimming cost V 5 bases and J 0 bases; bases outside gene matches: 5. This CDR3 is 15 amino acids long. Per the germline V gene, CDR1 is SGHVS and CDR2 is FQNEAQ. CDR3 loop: CASSPVRGLNTEAFF. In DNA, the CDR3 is TGTGCCAGCAGCCCGGTCAGGGGGCTGAACACTGAAGCTTTCTTT. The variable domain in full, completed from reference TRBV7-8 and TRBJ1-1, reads GAGVSQSPRYKVAKRGQDVALRCDPISGHVSLFWYQQALGQGPEFLTYFQNEAQLDKSGLPSDRFFAERPEGSVSTLKIQRTQQEDSAVYLCASSPVRGLNTEAFFGQGTRLTVV.

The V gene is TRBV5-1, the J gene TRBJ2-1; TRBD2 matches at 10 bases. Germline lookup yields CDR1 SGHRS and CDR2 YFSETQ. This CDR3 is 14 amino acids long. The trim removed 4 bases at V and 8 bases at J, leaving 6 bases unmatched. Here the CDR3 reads CASSASGGYDEQFF. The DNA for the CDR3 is TGCGCCAGCAGCGCTAGCGGGGGATATGATGAGCAGTTCTTC.

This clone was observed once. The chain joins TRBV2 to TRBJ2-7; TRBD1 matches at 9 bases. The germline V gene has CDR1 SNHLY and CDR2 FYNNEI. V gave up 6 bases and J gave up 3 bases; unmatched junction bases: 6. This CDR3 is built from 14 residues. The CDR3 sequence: CASSERDRVYEQYF. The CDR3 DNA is TGTGCCAGCAGCGAGCGGGACAGGGTCTACGAGCAGTACTTC.

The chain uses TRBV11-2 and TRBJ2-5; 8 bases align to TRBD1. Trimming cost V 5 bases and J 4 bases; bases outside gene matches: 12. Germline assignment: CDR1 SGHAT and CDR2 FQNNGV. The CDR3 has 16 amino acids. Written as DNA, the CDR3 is TGTGCCAGCAGCGAGCTAGGACAGGGCTGGGGAGAGACCCAGTACTTC. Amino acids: CASSELGQGWGETQYF.

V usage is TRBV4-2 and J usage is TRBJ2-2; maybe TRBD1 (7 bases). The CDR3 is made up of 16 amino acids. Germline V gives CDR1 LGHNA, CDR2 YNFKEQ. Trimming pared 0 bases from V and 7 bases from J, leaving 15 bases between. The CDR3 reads CASSQDFRGRGGELFF. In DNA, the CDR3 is TGTGCCAGCAGCCAAGATTTTAGGGGGCGGGGCGGGGAGCTGTTTTTT.

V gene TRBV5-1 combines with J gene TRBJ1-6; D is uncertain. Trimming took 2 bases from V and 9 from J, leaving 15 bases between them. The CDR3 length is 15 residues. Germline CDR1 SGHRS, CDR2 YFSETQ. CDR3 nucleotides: TGCGCCAGCAGCTTCGAGCCGAATCGTGGTTCACCCCTCCACTTT. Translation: CASSFEPNRGSPLHF.

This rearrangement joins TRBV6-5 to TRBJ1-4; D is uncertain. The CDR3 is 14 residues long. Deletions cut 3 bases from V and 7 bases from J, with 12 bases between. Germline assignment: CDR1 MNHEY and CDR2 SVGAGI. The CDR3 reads CASSYDRVTEKLFF. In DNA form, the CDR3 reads TGTGCCAGCAGTTATGATCGGGTTACTGAAAAACTGTTTTTT.

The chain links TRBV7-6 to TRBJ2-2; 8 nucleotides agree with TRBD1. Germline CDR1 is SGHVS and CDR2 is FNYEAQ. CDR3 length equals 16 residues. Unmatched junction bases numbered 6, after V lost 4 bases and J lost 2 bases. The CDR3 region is CASSYPGTGNTGELFF. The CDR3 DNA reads TGTGCCAGCAGCTACCCCGGGACAGGCAACACCGGGGAGCTGTTTTTT.

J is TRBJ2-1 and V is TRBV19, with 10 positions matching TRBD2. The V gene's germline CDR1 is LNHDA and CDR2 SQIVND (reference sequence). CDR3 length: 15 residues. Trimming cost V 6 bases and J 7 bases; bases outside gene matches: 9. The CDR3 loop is CASRPSSGGRNEQFF. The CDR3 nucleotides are TGTGCCAGTAGGCCTTCTAGCGGGGGAAGAAATGAGCAGTTCTTC.

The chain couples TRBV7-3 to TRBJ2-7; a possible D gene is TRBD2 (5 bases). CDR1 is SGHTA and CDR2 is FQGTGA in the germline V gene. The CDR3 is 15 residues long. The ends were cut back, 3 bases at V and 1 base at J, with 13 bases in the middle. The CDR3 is CASSFGVGVSYEQYF. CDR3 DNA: TGTGCCAGCAGCTTCGGGGTCGGGGTTTCCTACGAGCAGTACTTC.

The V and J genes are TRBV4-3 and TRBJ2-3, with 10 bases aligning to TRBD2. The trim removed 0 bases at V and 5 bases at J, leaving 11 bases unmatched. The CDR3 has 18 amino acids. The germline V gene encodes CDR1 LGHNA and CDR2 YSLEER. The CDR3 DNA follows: TGCGCCAGCAGCCAAGATCTCATCCGTCTAGCGGGGGAAGATACGCAGTATTTT. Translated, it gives CASSQDLIRLAGEDTQYF.

CDR3 nucleotides: TGCGCCAGCAGCCACGTACCCAGGGGGTATGGCTACACCTTC. This translates into CASSHVPRGYGYTF. The genes are TRBV4-3 and TRBJ1-2; TRBD1 matches at 7 bases. Germline V gene sequence: CDR1 LGHNA, CDR2 YSLEER. V shed 3 bases and J 5 bases; nucleotides not matched to a gene: 6. The CDR3 is 14 residues long.

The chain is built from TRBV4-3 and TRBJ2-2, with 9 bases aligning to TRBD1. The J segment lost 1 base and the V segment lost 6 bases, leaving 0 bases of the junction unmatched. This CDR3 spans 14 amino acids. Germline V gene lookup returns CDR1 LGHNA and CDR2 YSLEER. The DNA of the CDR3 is TGCGCCAGCAGGGGACAGGGGAACACCGGGGAGCTGTTTTTT. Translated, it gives CASRGQGNTGELFF.

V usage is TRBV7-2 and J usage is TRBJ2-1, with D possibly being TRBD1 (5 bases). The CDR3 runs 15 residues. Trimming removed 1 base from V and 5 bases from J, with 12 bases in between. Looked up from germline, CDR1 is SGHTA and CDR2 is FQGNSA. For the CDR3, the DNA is TGTGCCAGCAGCTTAGGGTCCCAGGGCCACAATGAGCAGTTCTTC. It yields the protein CASSLGSQGHNEQFF.

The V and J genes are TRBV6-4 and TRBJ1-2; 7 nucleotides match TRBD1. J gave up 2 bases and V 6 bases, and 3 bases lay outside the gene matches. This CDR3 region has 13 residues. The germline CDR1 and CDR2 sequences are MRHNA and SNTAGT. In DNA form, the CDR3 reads TGTGCCAGCAGCCCGGGACAGAACTATGGCTACACCTTC. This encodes CASSPGQNYGYTF.

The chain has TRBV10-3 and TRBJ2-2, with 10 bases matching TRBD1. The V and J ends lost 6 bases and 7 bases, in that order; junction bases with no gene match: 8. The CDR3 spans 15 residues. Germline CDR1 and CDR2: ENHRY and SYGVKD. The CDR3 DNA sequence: TGTGCCATCAGGGGACAGGGGCATAAAAGCGGGGAGCTGTTTTTT. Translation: CAIRGQGHKSGELFF.

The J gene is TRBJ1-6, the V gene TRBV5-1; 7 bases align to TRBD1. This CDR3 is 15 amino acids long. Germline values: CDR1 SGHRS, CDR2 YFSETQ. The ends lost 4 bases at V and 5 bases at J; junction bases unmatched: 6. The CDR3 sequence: CASSQQGGNNSPLHF. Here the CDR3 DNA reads TGCGCCAGCAGCCAGCAGGGGGGCAATAATTCACCCCTCCACTTT.

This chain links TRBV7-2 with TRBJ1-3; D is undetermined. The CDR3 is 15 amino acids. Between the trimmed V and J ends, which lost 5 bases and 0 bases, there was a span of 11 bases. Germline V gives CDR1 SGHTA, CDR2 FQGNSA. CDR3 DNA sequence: TGTGCCAGCAGCCCTACAGCTTACTCTGGAAACACCATATATTTT. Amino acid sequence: CASSPTAYSGNTIYF.

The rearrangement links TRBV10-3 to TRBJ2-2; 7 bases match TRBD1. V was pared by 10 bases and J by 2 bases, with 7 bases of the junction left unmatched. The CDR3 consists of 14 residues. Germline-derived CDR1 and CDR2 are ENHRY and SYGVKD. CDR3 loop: CATGTDQNTGELFF. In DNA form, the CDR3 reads TGTGCCACGGGGACAGACCAAAACACCGGGGAGCTGTTTTTT.